The 11 T cell receptor beta chains given below trace back to one sample, sequenced in a study of blood T cell repertoires in COVID-19. Measured with immunoSEQ multiplex PCR; TCRdb has only the in-frame clones, and not every one. The table lists some 120,000 clones, roughly 80% of them singletons, with approximately 2.5% in the top ten. The sequenced sample was peripheral blood. The receptor source for this set is a man aged 30 to 39 with acute or convalescent COVID-19.

The V and J genes are TRBV19 and TRBJ2-1; D is perhaps TRBD2 (5 bases). Germline values: CDR1 LNHDA, CDR2 SQIVND (reference sequence). CDR3 length: 12 amino acids. V lost 3 bases to trimming and J lost 12 bases, with 12 bases between them. The CDR3 spells CASSIGAAGQFF. In DNA, the CDR3 is TGTGCCAGTAGTATTGGTGCCGCGGGGCAGTTCTTC. Full variable domain (remainder filled in from reference TRBV19 and TRBJ2-1): DGGITQSPKYLFRKEGQNVTLSCEQNLNHDAMYWYRQDPGQGLRLIYYSQIVNDFQKGDIAEGYSVSREKKESFPLTVTSAQKNPTAFYLCASSIGAAGQFFGPGTRLTVL.

This rearrangement joins TRBV9 to TRBJ2-1, with D possibly TRBD2 on 6 matching bases. The germline V gene has CDR1 SGDLS and CDR2 YYNGEE. V lost 3 bases and J 8 bases, leaving 9 bases between the germline ends. This CDR3 has 12 residues. CDR3 nucleotides: TGTGCCAGCAGCGCCGGGGGTCATGAGCAGTTCTTC. The encoded protein is CASSAGGHEQFF.

V gene TRBV6-5 combines with J gene TRBJ1-5; tentative D call: TRBD1 (5 bases). The CDR3 is 14 residues long. Looked up from germline, CDR1 is MNHEY and CDR2 is SVGAGI. V was cut by 6 bases and J by 6 bases, with 15 bases left in between. CDR3 loop: CASSSGWGVQPQHF. CDR3 coding DNA: TGTGCCAGCAGCTCGGGGTGGGGGGTTCAGCCCCAGCATTTT.

The rearrangement joins TRBV29-1 to TRBJ2-1; a weak D match, TRBD1 (6 bases). Germline-derived CDR1 and CDR2 are SQVTM and ANQGSEA. The CDR3 has 12 residues. Trimming shortened V by 3 bases and J by 8 bases, and 11 bases separated the two germline ends. The CDR3 DNA follows: TGCAGCGTTGATTTAGGGGGTGATGAGCAGTTCTTC. Its protein is CSVDLGGDEQFF.

The chain couples TRBV3-1 (or the pseudogene TRBV3-2) to TRBJ1-1, with D unresolved. The V gene lost 1 base and the J gene lost 5 bases, with 11 bases spanning the gap. The CDR3 length is 14 residues. CDR1 LGHDT and CDR2 YNNKEL come from the germline V gene (reference sequence). The CDR3 reads CASSQGRSRTEAFF. The CDR3, as DNA: TGTGCCAGCAGCCAAGGAAGAAGTCGGACTGAAGCTTTCTTT.

The chain's CDR3 is CAAQTSGEETQYF. Here the CDR3 DNA reads TGTGCCGCCCAGACTAGCGGGGAAGAGACCCAGTACTTC. This rearrangement joins TRBV2 to TRBJ2-5; TRBD2 matches 11 bases. V shed 11 bases, J shed 3 bases, and the junction held 5 bases outside the gene matches. CDR3 length equals 13 residues. Germline lookup yields CDR1 SNHLY and CDR2 FYNNEI.

With regard to this clone: One end of the junction is discordant with germline, which a read error may explain. The rearrangement links TRBV7-7 to TRBJ2-1; 7 bases fit TRBD1. CDR1 is SSHAT, CDR2 FNYEAQ, per germline (reference sequence). There are 13 residues in the CDR3. This CDR3 is CASSQGRGNEQFF. In nucleotides, the CDR3 is TGTGCTAGCAGCCAAGGCAGGGGGAATGAGCAGTTCTTC.

CDR3 in amino acids: CAWSVPGLEKLFF. CDR3 nucleotide sequence: TGTGCCTGGAGTGTCCCAGGACTAGAAAAACTGTTTTTT. The rearrangement uses TRBV30 and TRBJ1-4, with D unclear. The CDR3 covers 13 residues. Trimming left V 0 bases short and J 8 bases short, with 10 bases between. Germline CDR1 reads GTSNPN; CDR2 reads SVGIG (reference sequence).

The V call is TRBV28, the J call TRBJ2-5, with TRBD1 matching over 10 bases. This CDR3 region has 15 residues. Germline-derived CDR1 and CDR2 are MDHEN and SYDVKM. Losses at the gene ends were 6 bases for V and 5 bases for J; bases not matched to a gene: 9. The CDR3: CASSRRTGGVETQYF. The CDR3 DNA reads TGTGCCAGCAGCCGACGGACAGGGGGGGTGGAGACCCAGTACTTC.

The V gene is TRBV7-9, the J gene TRBJ2-3; weak D call: TRBD2 (5 bases). Trimming took off 5 bases at V and 3 bases at J, with 12 bases between the two ends. This CDR3 comprises 14 residues. Germline values: CDR1 SEHNR, CDR2 FQNEAQ (reference sequence). The CDR3 loop reads CASSLLWETDTQYF. For the CDR3, the DNA is TGTGCCAGCAGCCTGCTATGGGAGACAGATACGCAGTATTTT.

The genes are TRBV2 and TRBJ1-5; a weak D match, TRBD1 (5 bases). Deletions cut 6 bases from V and 3 bases from J, with 9 bases between. The CDR3 has 13 amino acids. The germline V gene has CDR1 SNHLY and CDR2 FYNNEI. Written as DNA, the CDR3 is TGTGCCAGCAGCAGGGCCTACAATCAGCCCCAGCATTTT. Encoded protein: CASSRAYNQPQHF.